Below, 30 T cell receptor beta chains from the same sample are listed, as sequenced in a study of Ad26.COV2.S vaccination and SARS-CoV-2 variants. Treatment specified: around 19 received Ad26.COV2.S at low or high dose, single or two shots; about five received placebo; per-sample allocation not given. Following the first vaccine or placebo injection, samples were taken on day 63. The repertoire was sequenced with immunoSEQ multiplex PCR; TCRdb's copy has only in-frame clones and lacks some. The sample holds around 320,000 clones, around 81% seen once. Specimen: peripheral blood, collected in a trial of Ad26.COV2.S vaccine versus placebo. These receptors came from a person aged 18 to 59 who received the Ad26.COV2.S COVID-19 vaccine or a placebo.

The CDR3: CASRSLWADNSPLHF. DNA for the CDR3: TGTGCCAGCAGATCGTTATGGGCAGATAATTCACCCCTCCACTTT. V is TRBV27 and J is TRBJ1-6; D remains ambiguous. With 6 bases removed from V and 5 bases from J, the gap between germline ends came to 14 bases. The CDR3 has 15 amino acids. The germline V gene has CDR1 MNHEY and CDR2 SMNVEV (reference sequence).

The chain recombines TRBV28 with TRBJ1-5, with no clear D. This CDR3 has 12 amino acids. Trimming removed 4 bases from V and 3 bases from J, with 4 bases in between. The germline V gene has CDR1 MDHEN and CDR2 SYDVKM. The CDR3 nucleotides are TGTGCCAGCAGTTCGCCCAATCAGCCCCAGCATTTT. Amino acids: CASSSPNQPQHF.

V and J are TRBV7-5 and TRBJ2-5; whether TRBD2, the table's D call, matches the DNA was not checked. TRBV7-5 is a listed pseudogene. The CDR3 consists of 16 residues. CDR3: CVRSLRIAGEEETQYF. In DNA form, the CDR3 reads TGTGTCAGAAGCTTACGCATAGCGGGGGAAGAAGAGACCCAGTACTTC.

The V and J genes are TRBV5-6 and TRBJ1-3; D might be TRBD1 (6 bases). The germline V and J ends were trimmed by 4 bases and 2 bases, with 10 bases remaining between them. CDR3 length equals 14 residues. In germline, CDR1 is SGHDT, CDR2 YYEEEE. CDR3 DNA sequence: TGTGCCAGCAGCGGGGGGCAACCTGGAAACACCATATATTTT. Its translation is CASSGGQPGNTIYF.

V gene TRBV7-8 combines with J gene TRBJ2-3; 8 nucleotides match TRBD2. The CDR3 runs to 19 residues. Germline lookup yields CDR1 SGHVS and CDR2 FQNEAQ. With 5 bases clipped from V and 4 bases from J, the junction kept 20 bases outside the gene matches. The CDR3: CASSLGYAVGGGRADTQYF. CDR3 nucleotides: TGTGCCAGCAGCCTAGGGTACGCGGTCGGGGGGGGCCGAGCAGATACGCAGTATTTT.

The V gene is TRBV18, the J gene TRBJ1-1; 8 bases are shared with TRBD1. Germline V gene data show CDR1 as KGHSH and CDR2 as LQKENI. Losses at the gene ends were 3 bases for V and 1 base for J; bases not matched to a gene: 16. The CDR3 is made up of 19 amino acids. The CDR3, as DNA: TGTGCCAGCTCACCCACGGGCAGGGGGCTGAATCGAGGGAACACTGAAGCTTTCTTT. Amino acids: CASSPTGRGLNRGNTEAFF.

The gene calls are TRBV11-1 and TRBJ1-4; possible D gene TRBD1, 5 bases. Germline V gene data show CDR1 as SGHAT and CDR2 as FQDESV (reference sequence). V gave up 3 bases and J gave up 0 bases, with 8 bases separating them. The CDR3 runs to 15 residues. The CDR3 nucleotides read TGTGCCAGCAGCTTCGACAGTCCAACTAATGAAAAACTGTTTTTT. Protein sequence: CASSFDSPTNEKLFF.

This clone was detected only once. The CDR3 sequence is CASSLAGRVANTGELFF. The CDR3, as DNA: TGCGCCAGCAGCTTGGCAGGGAGGGTCGCGAACACCGGGGAGCTGTTTTTT. V gene TRBV5-1 combines with J gene TRBJ2-2, with 7 positions matching TRBD2. CDR1 is SGHRS and CDR2 is YFSETQ in the germline V gene. The trim removed 0 bases at V and 0 bases at J, leaving 5 bases unmatched. This CDR3 is built from 17 residues.

The V gene is TRBV5-4, the J gene TRBJ2-3, with D perhaps TRBD2 (5 bases). V was clipped by 3 bases and J by 0 bases, with 11 bases between them. This CDR3 contains 15 residues. Germline lookup yields CDR1 SGHNT and CDR2 YYREEE (reference sequence). CDR3 in DNA: TGTGCCAGCAGCTCACTTCGGGGTAGCACAGATACGCAGTATTTT. It codes for CASSSLRGSTDTQYF.

This rearrangement joins TRBV15 to TRBJ2-7, with a weak D call TRBD1 (6 bases). The length of the CDR3 is 14 residues. The germline gives CDR1 LNHNV, CDR2 YYDKDF (reference sequence). Trimming took 0 bases from V and 5 from J, leaving 11 bases between them. The CDR3 sequence is CATSRDGGSDEQYF. As DNA, the CDR3 is TGTGCCACCAGCAGAGATGGGGGCAGCGACGAGCAGTACTTC.

This chain joins TRBV4-1 and TRBJ1-2; possibly TRBD1 for D (5 bases). The CDR3 covers 14 residues. CDR1 is MGHRA and CDR2 is YSYEKL in the germline V gene. V shed 3 bases and J shed 4 bases, with 12 bases lying between them. This CDR3 is CASSQAQGPYGYTF. The CDR3 region has the DNA TGCGCCAGCAGCCAGGCTCAGGGACCCTATGGCTACACCTTC.

The chain recombines TRBV5-1 with TRBJ2-1; D may correspond to TRBD1 or TRBD2 (6 bases each). The germline V gene has CDR1 SGHRS and CDR2 YFSETQ. There are 13 residues in the CDR3. V was shortened by 5 bases and J by 12 bases, with 18 bases between the two germline ends. The CDR3 coding sequence is TGCGCCAGCAGACTCGACCGGGGGCGGGGGCAGTTCTTC. Its protein is CASRLDRGRGQFF.

The rearrangement joins TRBV3-1 (or the pseudogene TRBV3-2) to TRBJ2-7, with 8 bases identical to TRBD2. The trim removed 0 bases at V and 6 bases at J, leaving 13 bases unmatched. The CDR3 is made up of 17 amino acids. Germline V CDR1 and CDR2: LGHDT, YNNKEL (reference sequence). As DNA, the CDR3 is TGTGCCAGCAGCCAAGATCGCGGGGGGCGCCTGAGAGGCGAGCAGTACTTC. This translates into CASSQDRGGRLRGEQYF.

This chain links TRBV7-9 with TRBJ1-6; possible D gene TRBD1, 6 bases. Trimming stripped 2 bases from V and 10 bases from J, with 15 bases between. The germline V gene encodes CDR1 SEHNR and CDR2 FQNEAQ (reference sequence). The CDR3 runs 15 residues. CDR3 region: CASSLRVGGLSPLHF. The CDR3 DNA follows: TGTGCCAGCAGCTTACGTGTCGGGGGCCTCTCACCCCTCCACTTT.

The sample holds one count of this clone. The chain is built from TRBV5-1 and TRBJ1-5; D gene uncertain. The CDR3 has 13 residues. V shed 0 bases and J shed 7 bases, with 8 bases lying between them. Looked up from germline, CDR1 is SGHRS and CDR2 is YFSETQ. This chain's CDR3 is CASSLEEDQPQHF. Written as DNA, the CDR3 is TGCGCCAGCAGCTTGGAAGAGGACCAGCCCCAGCATTTT. Combining the CDR3 with reference TRBV5-1 and TRBJ1-5 gives the whole variable domain KAGVTQTPRYLIKTRGQQVTLSCSPISGHRSVSWYQQTPGQGLQFLFEYFSETQRNKGNFPGRFSGRQFSNSRSEMNVSTLELGDSALYLCASSLEEDQPQHFGDGTRLSIL.

The chain recombines TRBV19 with TRBJ2-5; TRBD2 is a possible D gene (5 bases). CDR1 LNHDA and CDR2 SQIVND come from the germline V gene (reference sequence). The CDR3 has 13 amino acids. The V gene lost 3 bases and the J gene lost 4 bases, with 9 bases spanning the gap. The CDR3: CASSIIEGETQYF. The CDR3 DNA sequence: TGTGCCAGTAGTATTATTGAGGGAGAGACCCAGTACTTC.

CDR3 loop: CASSVDWGQGYGYTF. The CDR3 DNA reads TGCGCCAGCAGCGTGGATTGGGGACAGGGCTATGGCTACACCTTC. The rearrangement uses TRBV5-1 and TRBJ1-2; 9 positions agree with TRBD1. This CDR3 is 15 amino acids long. CDR1 is SGHRS and CDR2 is YFSETQ in the germline V gene. V was pared by 4 bases and J by 4 bases, with 8 bases of the junction left unmatched.

CDR3 nucleotides: TGTGCCAGCACTGGGAACACCGGGGAGCTGTTTTTT. Translated, it gives CASTGNTGELFF. V gene TRBV6-5 combines with J gene TRBJ2-2, with D unresolved. This CDR3 is 12 amino acids long. Trimming removed 7 bases from V and 1 base from J, with 4 bases in between. Germline V CDR1 and CDR2: MNHEY, SVGAGI.

The chain has TRBV15 and TRBJ1-5; 7 nucleotides align to TRBD1. The CDR3 runs to 14 residues. The V and J ends lost 1 base and 6 bases, in that order; junction bases with no gene match: 3. Germline V CDR1 and CDR2: LNHNV, YYDKDF (reference sequence). The CDR3 region is CATSRVAGGQPQHF. The CDR3 DNA follows: TGTGCCACCAGCAGAGTTGCAGGGGGTCAGCCCCAGCATTTT.

The chain links TRBV5-8 to TRBJ2-5; no reliable D call. The V end lost 1 base, the J end lost 3 bases, and 4 bases lay between the germline ends. From germline, CDR1 is SGHTS and CDR2 YDEGEE. The CDR3 totals 12 residues. The DNA of the CDR3 is TGTGCCAGCAGCTTGTTCGAAGAGACCCAGTACTTC. Its translation is CASSLFEETQYF.

Written as DNA, the CDR3 is TGTGCCAGCAGCTTAGCAGGGGGCCGGAACACCATATATTTT. Its translation: CASSLAGGRNTIYF. This chain links TRBV7-9 with TRBJ1-3, with TRBD1 matching 7 bases. The CDR3 runs 14 residues. V shed 0 bases, J shed 7 bases, and the junction held 3 bases outside the gene matches. Germline V gene lookup returns CDR1 SEHNR and CDR2 FQNEAQ (reference sequence).

The chain recombines TRBV7-9 with TRBJ2-7; 12 bases match TRBD2. The CDR3 is 16 residues long. The V gene end was trimmed by 1 base and the J gene end by 3 bases; junction bases not matched to a gene: 4. CDR1 and CDR2 from the germline V gene are SEHNR and FQNEAQ (reference sequence). CDR3 in DNA: TGTGCCAGCAGCTTAGTCCTAGCGGGGGGGCACTACGAGCAGTACTTC. Amino acid sequence: CASSLVLAGGHYEQYF.

As concerns this clone: Other DNA sequences from this sample encode an identical CDR3 as well. The chain links TRBV2 to TRBJ2-3; 7 nucleotides line up with TRBD1. The CDR3 spans 13 residues. Germline V lookup: CDR1 SNHLY, CDR2 FYNNEI. V gave up 3 bases and J gave up 6 bases; unmatched junction bases: 3. CDR3 sequence: CASSDRGTDTQYF. The CDR3 DNA sequence: TGTGCCAGCAGTGACAGGGGGACCGATACGCAGTATTTT.

The gene calls are TRBV6-1 and TRBJ2-2, with D perhaps matching TRBD1 (6 bases). CDR1 and CDR2 (germline): MNHNS, SASEGT. The CDR3 runs 17 residues. With 4 bases removed from V and 6 bases from J, the gap between germline ends came to 21 bases. The CDR3 DNA is TGTGCCAGCAGTGCCCATAGGACCTCCCAGGGGCCCGGGGAGCTGTTTTTT. This sequence encodes CASSAHRTSQGPGELFF.

The chain carries TRBV4-1 and TRBJ2-1; the D gene is possibly TRBD1 (8 bases). With 4 bases removed from V and 8 bases from J, the gap between germline ends came to 18 bases. The CDR3 spans 15 residues. In germline, CDR1 is MGHRA, CDR2 YSYEKL. CDR3 sequence: CASSLAGQGGDEQFF. Here the CDR3 DNA reads TGCGCCAGCAGCCTAGCCGGACAGGGAGGGGATGAGCAGTTCTTC.

CDR3 nucleotide sequence: TGTGCCAGCAGCTTAATGGACGGCAATACGCAGTATTTT. Translating it yields CASSLMDGNTQYF. The V call is TRBV11-3, the J call TRBJ2-3, with D unclear. The ends were cut back, 2 bases at V and 7 bases at J, with 10 bases in the middle. CDR3 size: 13 residues. CDR1 is SGHNT, CDR2 YENEEA, per germline.

V and J are TRBV5-1 and TRBJ2-2, with TRBD2 identical over 7 bases. This CDR3 is 16 amino acids long. V lost 2 bases and J lost 0; bases outside the gene matches: 4. The germline CDR1 and CDR2 sequences are SGHRS and YFSETQ. The CDR3, as DNA: TGCGCCAGCAGCTTTTCTGGGAGGGCGAACACCGGGGAGCTGTTTTTT. This translates into CASSFSGRANTGELFF.

The chain carries TRBV5-1 and TRBJ1-2; TRBD1 matches 8 bases. CDR1 SGHRS and CDR2 YFSETQ come from the germline V gene. Germline trimming cut 4 bases from V and 1 base from J; bases unmatched to any gene: 6. The CDR3 loop spans 15 amino acids. CDR3 protein: CASSIGQGDNYGYTF. The CDR3 DNA sequence: TGCGCCAGCAGCATCGGACAGGGTGATAACTATGGCTACACCTTC.

The chain carries TRBV5-4 and TRBJ2-2, with 7 nucleotides matching TRBD2. With 4 bases clipped from V and 3 bases from J, the junction kept 9 bases outside the gene matches. This CDR3 has 16 amino acids. Looked up from germline, CDR1 is SGHNT and CDR2 is YYREEE (reference sequence). The CDR3 loop is CASSLQGREDTGELFF. CDR3 DNA sequence: TGTGCCAGCAGCCTCCAGGGTCGGGAGGACACCGGGGAGCTGTTTTTT.

The chain employs TRBV6-5 and TRBJ1-4; D remains unclear. The CDR3 sequence is 15 residues long. Trimming cost V 4 bases and J 7 bases, with 16 bases left between them. CDR1 and CDR2 (germline): MNHEY, SVGAGI. The CDR3 DNA sequence: TGTGCCAGCAGTTCCCCGGGCTTCATGGGTGAAAAACTGTTTTTT. It yields the protein CASSSPGFMGEKLFF.